One sample yielded the 12 T cell receptor beta chains listed below, sequenced in a study of CD8 T cells in ankylosing spondylitis (dated by TCRdb to the late 2010s). Library preparation was by 5' RACE. Sequencing used an Illumina HiSeq 2500. TCRdb reanalyzed the raw reads on its own, using fastp at Q25 for trimming and MiXCR for clone calling, and kept in-frame beta chains. A single entry per CDR3 protein holds the most common genes and DNA from its merged rows. This sample lists some 130,000 distinct CDR3 sequences; approximately 14% were detected once. The top ten clones comprise 3% of the sample. The source material was blood, either unsorted or a sorted T cell fraction (not recorded which). The receptors shown here come from a female donor with ankylosing spondylitis or in good health (not recorded which).

This clonotype was seen repeatedly, ten times or more. The J gene is TRBJ2-7, the V gene TRBV7-2; possibly TRBD2 for D (6 bases). Germline CDR1 is SGHTA and CDR2 is FQGNSA. CDR3 length equals 15 residues. The ends were cut back, 0 bases at V and 0 bases at J, with 9 bases in the middle. The CDR3 sequence: CASSLASGSSYEQYF. CDR3 DNA sequence: TGTGCCAGCAGCTTAGCTAGCGGAAGCTCCTACGAGCAGTACTTC.

The sample holds a few counts of this clonotype. The CDR3 reads CASSLATGRTGVFGELFF. CDR3 sequence (DNA): TGTGCCAGCAGTTTAGCAACCGGGCGGACAGGAGTTTTCGGGGAGCTGTTTTTT. V usage is TRBV6-5 and J usage is TRBJ2-2; 7 bases match TRBD1. The CDR3 has 18 amino acids. Looked up from germline, CDR1 is MNHEY and CDR2 is SVGAGI. Trimming took 4 bases from V and 7 from J; bases not matched to a gene: 18.

The chain carries TRBV10-3 and TRBJ2-1; D call uncertain. The CDR3 sequence is 15 residues long. The germline V gene encodes CDR1 ENHRY and CDR2 SYGVKD. Trimming cost V 0 bases and J 2 bases, with 8 bases left between them. This CDR3 is CAISESSQPYNEQFF. The DNA of the CDR3 is TGTGCCATCAGTGAGTCGAGTCAGCCCTACAATGAGCAGTTCTTC.

There are many counts of this clonotype. V and J are TRBV20-1 and TRBJ2-7, with D possibly being TRBD2 (5 bases). V dropped 1 base and J dropped 2 bases, with 15 bases sitting between them. CDR3 size: 15 residues. The V gene's germline CDR1 is DFQATT and CDR2 SNEGSKA (reference sequence). The CDR3 coding sequence is TGCAGTGCTAGAGCGCTCGGGAACACTCCCTACGAGCAGTACTTC. Translated, it gives CSARALGNTPYEQYF.

This clonotype was observed many times. V and J are TRBV20-1 and TRBJ2-2; D remains ambiguous. There are 12 residues in the CDR3. V was clipped by 5 bases and J by 2 bases, with 6 bases between them. CDR1 and CDR2 from the germline V gene are DFQATT and SNEGSKA (reference sequence). In DNA form, the CDR3 reads TGCAGTGCTCCGGACAACACCGGGGAGCTGTTTTTT. This gives the protein CSAPDNTGELFF.

The chain combines TRBV7-8 with TRBJ1-1; D perhaps matches TRBD1 (5 bases). This CDR3 is 13 amino acids long. V shed 2 bases and J shed 4 bases, with 8 bases lying between them. CDR1 and CDR2 from the germline V gene are SGHVS and FQNEAQ. The CDR3 DNA sequence: TGTGCCAGCAGCTTAACGGGGCCCACTGAAGCTTTCTTT. It translates to CASSLTGPTEAFF.

This clonotype was counted at least ten times. The chain has TRBV7-3 and TRBJ2-2, with D tentatively TRBD2 (6 bases). This CDR3 spans 13 amino acids. Trimming removed 5 bases at V and 7 bases at J, with 11 bases between. In germline, CDR1 is SGHTA, CDR2 FQGTGA. This CDR3 is CASSPRGIGELFF. CDR3 bases: TGTGCCAGCAGCCCCCGCGGGATCGGGGAGCTGTTTTTT.

The V call is TRBV5-1, the J call TRBJ1-2; 9 bases map to TRBD1. The CDR3 consists of 14 residues. Germline values: CDR1 SGHRS, CDR2 YFSETQ. The V segment lost 6 bases and the J segment 4 bases; nucleotides outside the gene matches: 7. The CDR3 sequence: CASNGQGPSYGYTF. In DNA form, the CDR3 reads TGCGCCAGCAACGGACAGGGGCCTTCCTATGGCTACACCTTC. Together with reference TRBV5-1 and TRBJ1-2, the CDR3 gives the full variable domain: KAGVTQTPRYLIKTRGQQVTLSCSPISGHRSVSWYQQTPGQGLQFLFEYFSETQRNKGNFPGRFSGRQFSNSRSEMNVSTLELGDSALYLCASNGQGPSYGYTFGSGTRLTVV.

CDR3 in amino acids: CSVEGDSLEETQYF. The CDR3 DNA reads as TGCAGCGTTGAAGGGGACAGCTTGGAAGAGACCCAGTACTTC. The chain is built from TRBV29-1 and TRBJ2-5; TRBD1 agrees at 7 bases. Germline V gives CDR1 SQVTM, CDR2 ANQGSEA. The CDR3 runs 14 residues. V lost 1 base, J lost 3 bases, and 5 bases stayed unmatched.

This clonotype was seen a few times. V usage is TRBV20-1 and J usage is TRBJ1-5; TRBD1 aligns across 7 bases. V trimming: 6 bases; J trimming: 1 base; junction bases outside the gene matches: 9. The V gene's germline CDR1 is DFQATT and CDR2 SNEGSKA (reference sequence). The CDR3 runs to 15 residues. The CDR3 nucleotides are TGCAGTGCCCATCGGACAGGACTAAGCAATCAGCCCCAGCATTTT. It codes for CSAHRTGLSNQPQHF.

This sequence joins TRBV5-1 and TRBJ1-2; 7 bases map to TRBD1. With 3 bases clipped from V and 0 bases from J, the junction kept 14 bases outside the gene matches. The CDR3 has 18 amino acids. Germline values: CDR1 SGHRS, CDR2 YFSETQ. The CDR3 DNA reads TGCGCCAGCAGCTCTGGGACAGTCCCATTTGGGGCTAACTATGGCTACACCTTC. Amino acid sequence: CASSSGTVPFGANYGYTF.

This clonotype occurred many times. V is TRBV5-1 and J is TRBJ2-5, with D unclear. This CDR3 has 11 residues. Germline loops: CDR1 SGHRS, CDR2 YFSETQ. Trimming took 4 bases from V and 0 from J, leaving 1 base between them. CDR3 loop: CASSDQETQYF. For the CDR3, the DNA is TGCGCCAGCAGCGACCAAGAGACCCAGTACTTC.